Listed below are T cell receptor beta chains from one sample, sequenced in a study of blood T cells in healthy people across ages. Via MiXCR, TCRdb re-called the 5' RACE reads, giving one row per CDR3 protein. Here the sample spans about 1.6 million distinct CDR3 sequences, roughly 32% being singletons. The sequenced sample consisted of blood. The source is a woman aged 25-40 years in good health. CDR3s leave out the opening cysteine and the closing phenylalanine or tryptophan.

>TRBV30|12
AWSLRGADSPLH
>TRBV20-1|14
SASFFWDRGYNEQF
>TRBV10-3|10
AISDLPTEAF
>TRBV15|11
ATSVTGYNEQF
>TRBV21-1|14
ARPPSGRIPSYEQY
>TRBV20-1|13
SASPGEGSYNEQF
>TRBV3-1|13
ASSQRRQGASEAF
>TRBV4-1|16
ASSRGLAGGETKSIQY
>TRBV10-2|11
ASSGQAAETQY
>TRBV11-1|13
ASSFSRERSTEAF
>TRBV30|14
AWSVSGARFLGEQF
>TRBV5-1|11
ASRGTSVNEQF
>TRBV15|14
ATSRTRGGFTDTQY
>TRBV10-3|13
AISERQESNYGYT
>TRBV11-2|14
ASSLEGVGIQETQY
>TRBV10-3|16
AISESAQGGLSNQPQH